This TCR beta chain emerged from a study of cytomegalovirus exposure and HLA in healthy donors (dated by TCRdb to 2015 to 2018). Turning to the overall study: An earlier analysis of roughly 630 of the donors reported approximately 300 Gb of sequence data and more than 90 million unique TCR beta sequences from some 180 million T cells. About 320 gigabases of sequencing data and approximately 93 million unique TCR sequences were included in an early release covering several hundred HLA-typed donors. Among the roughly 400 genotyped donors, about 83% belonged to the genetic ancestry cluster associated with self-reported Caucasian donors. The study aimed to test whether cataloging public T cell receptors could reveal signatures of past pathogen exposure. The study profiled the T cell repertoires of 500 to 800 subjects by immunosequencing and related them to cytomegalovirus serostatus. Besides the first cohort of roughly 640 subjects, a separate validation cohort made up of over 95 different subjects was used. High-throughput TCR immunosequencing, statistical association of individual TCRs with disease status, and machine learning were combined to predict cytomegalovirus infection status. In a later analysis, previously published TCR beta repertoires from about 670 donors were re-analyzed and high-resolution HLA genotyping was added so that TCR occurrence patterns could be studied. Rather than using new phenotypic data, the later analysis identified candidate immune exposures from TCR beta sequences and from how often those sequences occurred across donors. To decide whether each TCR beta V gene segment behaved as functional or pseudogenic, an earlier analysis of approximately 620 of the donors relied on high-throughput TCR beta sequencing. Donor age, sex, ethnicity and CMV serostatus were compiled together with the repertoire data. A later genetic analysis used genome-wide SNP genotypes for about 55% of the 666 donors, treating that subset as a discovery cohort. Every repertoire in the discovery cohort had been generated on one and the same sequencing platform. HLA typing included class I and class II loci at four-digit resolution. Typing coverage varied by locus: roughly 629-640 donors for A, B, C, DRB1 and DQB1; roughly 500 for DQA1; 606 for DPA1; approximately 470 for DPB1. Roughly 5 DR-DQ haplotypes were handled as single units for association and clustering, since linkage in the cohort was strong. Among several hundred genotyped donors of the cohort, an average of roughly 230,000 unique TCR beta nucleotide sequences was sequenced per donor, of which approximately 18% were non-productive. Results the study describes overall, beyond this receptor: A further reported finding was that TCR beta sequences accurately predicted the HLA-A and HLA-B alleles for most subjects in the first cohort. A later analysis found that most CMV-associated TCR beta chains appeared HLA-restricted, with HLA associations seemingly driven largely by CMV exposure. Several of the top co-occurrence clusters appeared to be linked to parvovirus B19, influenza, CMV and Epstein-Barr virus, according to a later analysis. Because HLA typing was missing for some donors at each locus, association tests included only the typed subset. Linkage disequilibrium might explain the correlated functional status among segregating V segments, but an unknown experimental factor could not be excluded. Because the 87-base-pair reads could not distinguish some IMGT-functional V segments, including TRBV6-2 and TRBV6-3, those segments were excluded. Compared with the roughly 720-donor mean, donors in an Asian-associated ancestry cluster had fewer N-insertions in productive TCRs, according to a later genetic analysis. The only immune exposure information available for the cohort was CMV serostatus. Specific HLA alleles were associated with 18,000 or so TCR beta sequences at a false discovery rate of 0.05 in a later analysis. An association between a missense DCLRE1C variant and V-gene and J-gene trimming of TCR beta chains was found in a later genetic analysis and replicated in an independent cohort. Presence/absence analyses assumed roughly uniform sequencing depth across donors, an assumption that may not hold. According to a later analysis, TCR association rates differed among HLA loci, with DRB1 alleles showing the most associated TCRs and HLA-C alleles showing the fewest. In an earlier analysis of 450 to 750 of the donors, most TCR beta V segments appeared in productive rearrangements about 87% or about 30% of the time, broadly matching IMGT annotations. The classifier was reported to diagnose cytomegalovirus status with high specificity and sensitivity in both the original cohort and the validation cohort. In vitro tests confirmed that three of the cytomegalovirus-associated TCR beta chains recognize cytomegalovirus antigens. This cohort had only TCR beta chains sequenced, and the lack of alpha or paired-chain data limited which features could be detected. Most TCR sequences were seen in very few donors, while some public TCRs were found in many individuals. The study gave a list of 150 to 200 TCR beta chains associated with cytomegalovirus. It was suggested by the authors that the approach could potentially be generalized to other disease states and immunological phenotypes. A cluster of highly shared sequence variants was judged likely to be a technical artifact of the sequencing pipeline. Because counts were too low, seventeen rarely observed V segments, including chromosome 9 orphons, were excluded from the earlier analysis of 587 of the donors. Assigning TCR associations to individual alleles was difficult when HLA alleles, especially DR and DQ, strongly co-occurred. In a later analysis, HLA-associated TCR beta chains showed more clonal expansion and lower generation probabilities than non-associated chains that were equally common.

The method behind the library was the immunoSEQ multiplex PCR assay. The multiplex PCR relied on a mix of 60 forward primers for TCR Vbeta segments and 13 reverse primers for TCR Jbeta segments. The CDR3 region of rearranged TCR beta genes was amplified from genomic DNA by a multiplex PCR assay. The amplified TCR beta libraries were sequenced on the Illumina HiSeq System as 87-base-pair reads. The paper's processing steps were these. Across the 500 to 750 repertoires, a later analysis counted tens of millions of unique TCR beta chains, some 11 million of which were shared by at least two donors. A nearest-neighbor algorithm error-corrected the raw reads and collapsed the reads into unique sequences, merging closely related sequences to remove PCR and sequencing errors. CDR3 sequences were aligned to IMGT reference sequences to assign V, D and J gene segments. For a sequence to be retained, a match of at least six nucleotides to both a V gene segment and a J gene segment was required. Rearrangements were classified as productive when the CDR3 lacked stop codons and remained in frame with V and J, and all other rearrangements were classified as non-productive. Following IMGT convention, CDR3 was defined as the stretch from the second conserved V-encoded cysteine to the conserved J-encoded phenylalanine. The earlier analysis of more than 450 of the donors excluded sequences that lacked an unambiguous match to a single V gene segment. An earlier analysis of fewer than 750 of the donors called V segments functional above 56.7% productive rearrangements and segregating when the between-donor standard deviation exceeded 5%. To diagnose cytomegalovirus status from the catalog of TCR beta chain sequences, a statistical classification framework was built. V and J gene assignment, in a later analysis, came from comparing TCR nucleotide sequences with IMGT/GENE-DB human TR gene sequences. Using the TCRdist pipeline, a later analysis assigned CDR3 sequences along with most-parsimonious VDJ recombination scenarios. In a later analysis, every TCR beta chain was defined by the combination of its CDR3 amino acid sequence and its V-gene family, and reads without a unique V-gene family were dropped. As a way to deal with suspected cross-contamination and a sequencing artifact, a later analysis dropped hundreds of nucleotide sequences that were highly shared and had low generation probability. A later analysis calculated a clonal expansion index for each public chain from normalized within-repertoire ranks of inferred template counts. A later analysis computed generation probabilities with a VDJ recombination model fitted to out-of-frame rearrangements, and checked the results against IGoR. A later analysis scored TCR-TCR, TCR-HLA and TCR-CMV co-occurrence with hypergeometric tests, applying a repertoire-size bias correction to TCR pairs. In a later analysis, false discovery rates were estimated by permuting HLA or CMV assignments 20 times. In a later analysis, co-occurring TCRs were grouped using DBSCAN, with TCRdist sequence similarity added in when clustering inside HLA-allele-positive subsets. Repertoires with fewer than 30,000 or more than 120,000 public chains, plus five repertoires with anomalous nucleotide sharing, were excluded from co-occurrence clustering. TCRdb stores this immuneACCESS table with in-frame sequences only. Part of the clones is absent; in the studies checked, under half of the shortfall reflects unresolved V genes, and no reason is known for the rest. The V and J calls and the clone size are those of that table, but D and trimming were determined from the DNA. The sample profile shows tens of thousands of clones; roughly 78% of them were found once. Clones ranked in the top ten supply 1.5% to 2% of the sample.

To note about this clone: No cognate antigen has been identified for it. No qualities accompany the bases; no much larger clone lies one base away.

CDR1 is given as SEHNR and CDR2 as FQNEAQ, both from the germline V gene (reference sequence). The CDR3 starts with the cysteine, ends with the phenylalanine, and has 14 residues. Kept here is only the CDR3 DNA, which spans 42 bases and is read in frame from base 1. V ends up 1 base short and J 6 bases short, with an unmatched junction base count of 6. The cohort consisted of fewer than 700 healthy bone marrow donors. All cohort members were sampled while nominally healthy, although unrecorded immune exposures were likely present. The donor was CMV seronegative and belonged to the group of 350 or so seronegative cohort members. A peripheral blood sample was provided by each donor, and peripheral blood mononuclear cells were used for TCR beta sequencing. The Qiagen DNeasy Blood Extraction Kit was used to extract genomic DNA from the blood cell samples.

The specimen was PBMCs. The clonotype was recovered from a man younger than 30 in good health and CMV-seronegative. The V gene is TRBV7-9 and the J gene is TRBJ2-7, with 7 junctional bases fitting TRBD2. The DNA sequence is as follows: TGTGCCAGCAGCTTAGGCAGCGGGAAAGGCGAGCAGTACTTC. It translates as CASSLGSGKGEQYF. Extended through the reference TRBV7-9 and TRBJ2-7 proteins, this CDR3 yields the full variable domain: DTGVSQNPRHKITKRGQNVTFRCDPISEHNRLYWYRQTLGQGPEFLTYFQNEAQLEKSRLLSDRFSAERPKGSFSTLEIQRTEQGDSAMYLCASSLGSGKGEQYFGPGTRLTVT.